This is a list of T cell receptor beta chains from one sample in a study of vaccination effects on CD4 cells after COVID-19. Produced via immunoSEQ multiplex PCR; TCRdb's table is partial and in-frame only. This repertoire shows tens of thousands of clones, roughly four fifths found once; its top ten account for approximately 11%. Their antigen targets remain unknown. Specimen: CD4+ T cells from PBMCs cultured without peptide, collected before COVID-19 vaccination. The receptors shown here come from a human donor who received a COVID-19 vaccine. Both conserved end residues are trimmed from each CDR3.

cdr3_aa v_call
AWSEQGFGTGELF TRBV30
ASSASWGSQETQY TRBV25-1
ASTQRPSTDTQY TRBV7-9
ASSYKQGALTGELF TRBV6-2/TRBV6-3
ASSQTDGGGYT TRBV3-1/TRBV3-2
ASSQSGSRANVLT TRBV3-1/TRBV3-2
ASRLTRGTDTQY TRBV6-5
ASSHGQGAYEQY TRBV3-1/TRBV3-2
ASCPENTGELF TRBV12-3/TRBV12-4
ASSLGRGNSNQPQH TRBV27
ASSSGYTTEAF TRBV5-1
ASSDRDKSYGYT TRBV9
ASSPKLGNQPQH TRBV28
ASSQGRSYGYT TRBV18
AWKSGTNYGYT TRBV30
ASQSGARDTQY TRBV6-5
ASLGGSPLH TRBV28
ASSTLRRGGPYNEQF TRBV5-5
ASRGGYKETQY TRBV6-5
ASSPSREETQY TRBV6-2/TRBV6-3
ASSPYPNEQY TRBV3-1/TRBV3-2
ASSSGTGGPLAKNIQY TRBV5-4
ASSRDRQTEAF TRBV5-4
ASGVDFSPTDTQY TRBV2
AISESDGIPGGYT TRBV10-3
ASSHGDASNQPQH TRBV5-8
ASSPGRGAF TRBV14
ASSNRDRSYEQY TRBV5-5
ASSMGQAMTGG TRBV19
ASSYLPDWATDTQY TRBV6-5
ASSPLRGQGAGTDTQY TRBV18
ASGPGTSGGNEQF TRBV12-5
ASSVGLGTGKAF TRBV25-1
ASSGSSEQY TRBV7-6
ASSYRGRYNYGYT TRBV6-2/TRBV6-3
ASSLGSPDTQY TRBV12-3/TRBV12-4
ASSLTGGSSYNEQF TRBV5-5
ASSGERNTEAF TRBV2
SADHRDEQF TRBV20-1
ASSLGDMDQETQY TRBV7-2
AISESGREGEQY TRBV10-3